These 3 T cell receptor beta chains were sequenced from one sample in a study of T cells in Graves' hyperthyroidism and ophthalmopathy. TCR beta CDR3 sequences were amplified from RNA transcripts. An initial round of RT-PCR targeting the TCR CDR3 relied on the HTBI primer set. Using its own MiXCR run on the multiplex PCR reads, TCRdb lists one record per CDR3 protein. The data hold about 350,000 distinct CDR3 sequences, with 15% to 20% observed a single time. Sequencing used blood. Every receptor here comes from a woman aged 40 to 50 with Graves' ophthalmopathy.

This clonotype was found many times. The V and J genes are TRBV11-1 and TRBJ2-6, with a weak D call TRBD1 (5 bases). The germline V and J ends were trimmed by 5 bases and 0 bases, with 14 bases remaining between them. CDR3 length: 17 amino acids. Germline-derived CDR1 and CDR2 are SGHAT and FQDESV (reference sequence). The DNA of the CDR3 is TGTGCCAGCAGCACAATGACAGACCACTCTGGGGCCAACGTCCTGACTTTC. This encodes CASSTMTDHSGANVLTF.

Many counts were recorded for this clonotype. The chain employs TRBV4-3 and TRBJ2-7; a possible D gene is TRBD1 (5 bases). Germline V gene sequence: CDR1 LGHNA, CDR2 YSLEER. The CDR3 contains 15 residues. V lost 1 base to trimming and J lost 0 bases, with 10 bases between them. This chain's CDR3 is CASSQVGHSSYEQYF. DNA for the CDR3: TGCGCCAGCAGCCAAGTCGGACATAGCTCCTACGAGCAGTACTTC.

In this sample, this clonotype turned up many times. The V call is TRBV6-1, the J call TRBJ1-1, with D unresolved. Germline CDR1 and CDR2: MNHNS and SASEGT. The V end lost 1 base, the J end lost 10 bases, and 16 bases lay between the germline ends. This CDR3 has 14 amino acids. The CDR3 is CASSEDWVDRRAFF. The CDR3 DNA follows: TGTGCCAGCAGTGAAGATTGGGTCGACCGACGAGCTTTCTTT.